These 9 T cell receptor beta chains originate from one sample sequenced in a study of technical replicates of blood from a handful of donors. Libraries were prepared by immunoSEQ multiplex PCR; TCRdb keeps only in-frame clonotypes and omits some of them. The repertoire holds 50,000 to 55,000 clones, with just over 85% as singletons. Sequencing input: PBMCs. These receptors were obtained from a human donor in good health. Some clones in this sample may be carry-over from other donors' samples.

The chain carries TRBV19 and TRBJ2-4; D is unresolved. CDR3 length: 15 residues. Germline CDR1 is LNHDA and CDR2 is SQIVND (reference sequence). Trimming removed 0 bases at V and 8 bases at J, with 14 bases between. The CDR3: CASSIELSYRDIQYF. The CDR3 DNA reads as TGTGCCAGTAGTATAGAGTTGAGCTACCGGGACATTCAGTACTTC.

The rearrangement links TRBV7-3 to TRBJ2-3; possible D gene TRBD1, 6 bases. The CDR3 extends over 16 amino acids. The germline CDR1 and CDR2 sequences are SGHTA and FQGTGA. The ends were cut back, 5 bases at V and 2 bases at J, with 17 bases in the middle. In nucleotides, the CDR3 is TGTGCCAGCAGCCCAAACAGGGTAACCTACACAGATACGCAGTATTTT. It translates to CASSPNRVTYTDTQYF.

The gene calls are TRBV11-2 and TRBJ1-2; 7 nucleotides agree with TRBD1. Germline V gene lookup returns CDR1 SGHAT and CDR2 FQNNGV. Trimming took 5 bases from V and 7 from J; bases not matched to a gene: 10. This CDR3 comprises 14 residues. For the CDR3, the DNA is TGTGCCAGCAGCCCGTTGACAGGGCGACGTGGCTACACCTTC. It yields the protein CASSPLTGRRGYTF.

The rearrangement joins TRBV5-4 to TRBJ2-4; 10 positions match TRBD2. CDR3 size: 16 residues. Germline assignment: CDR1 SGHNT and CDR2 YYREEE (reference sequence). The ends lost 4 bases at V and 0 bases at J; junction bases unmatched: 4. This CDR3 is CASSPGTSEAKNIQYF. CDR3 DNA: TGTGCCAGCAGCCCCGGGACTAGCGAAGCCAAAAACATTCAGTACTTC.

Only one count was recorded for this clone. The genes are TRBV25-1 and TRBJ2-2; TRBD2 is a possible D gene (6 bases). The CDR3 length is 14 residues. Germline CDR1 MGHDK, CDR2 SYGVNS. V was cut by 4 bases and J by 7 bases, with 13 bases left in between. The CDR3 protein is CASSGREVNGELFF. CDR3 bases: TGTGCCAGCAGTGGGAGGGAGGTAAACGGGGAGCTGTTTTTT.

Here the CDR3 DNA reads TGTGCTAGTGGTCGCTTTCAGCGCTCCTATAATTCACCCCTCCACTTT. Translating gives CASGRFQRSYNSPLHF. The rearrangement joins TRBV12-5 to TRBJ1-6; no firm D call. Deletions cut 5 bases from V and 0 bases from J, with 11 bases between. This CDR3 comprises 16 residues. Germline CDR1 reads LGHNT; CDR2 reads FRNRAP.

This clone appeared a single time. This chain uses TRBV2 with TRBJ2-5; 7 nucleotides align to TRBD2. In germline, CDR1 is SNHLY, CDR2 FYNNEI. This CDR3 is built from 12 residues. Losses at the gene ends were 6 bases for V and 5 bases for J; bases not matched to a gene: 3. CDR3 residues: CASRRGGETQYF. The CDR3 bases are TGTGCCAGCAGGCGGGGAGGGGAGACCCAGTACTTC.

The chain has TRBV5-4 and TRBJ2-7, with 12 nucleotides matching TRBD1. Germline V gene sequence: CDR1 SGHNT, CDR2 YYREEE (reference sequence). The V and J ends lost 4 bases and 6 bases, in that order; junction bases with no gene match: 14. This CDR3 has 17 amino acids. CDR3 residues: CASSPRPGQGAGGEQYF. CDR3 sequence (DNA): TGTGCCAGCAGCCCTAGGCCGGGACAGGGGGCGGGGGGCGAGCAGTACTTC.

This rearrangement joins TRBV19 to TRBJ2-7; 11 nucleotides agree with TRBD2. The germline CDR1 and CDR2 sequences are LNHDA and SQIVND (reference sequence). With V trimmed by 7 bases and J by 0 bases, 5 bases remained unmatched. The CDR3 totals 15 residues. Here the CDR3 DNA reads TGTGCCAGTACTTCGACTAGCGGGGCCTCCTACGAGCAGTACTTC. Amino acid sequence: CASTSTSGASYEQYF.